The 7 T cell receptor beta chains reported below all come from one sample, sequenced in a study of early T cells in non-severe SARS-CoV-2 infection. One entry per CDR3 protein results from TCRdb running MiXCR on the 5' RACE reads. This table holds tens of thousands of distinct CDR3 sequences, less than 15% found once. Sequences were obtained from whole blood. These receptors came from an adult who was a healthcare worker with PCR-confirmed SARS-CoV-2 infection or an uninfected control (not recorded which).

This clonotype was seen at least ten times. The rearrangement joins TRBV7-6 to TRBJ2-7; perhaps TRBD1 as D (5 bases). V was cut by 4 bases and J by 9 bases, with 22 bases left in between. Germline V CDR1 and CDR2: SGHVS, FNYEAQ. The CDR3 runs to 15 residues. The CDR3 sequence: CASSWSAGPVSGQYF. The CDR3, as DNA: TGTGCCAGCAGCTGGAGTGCAGGGCCCGTCTCTGGGCAGTACTTC.

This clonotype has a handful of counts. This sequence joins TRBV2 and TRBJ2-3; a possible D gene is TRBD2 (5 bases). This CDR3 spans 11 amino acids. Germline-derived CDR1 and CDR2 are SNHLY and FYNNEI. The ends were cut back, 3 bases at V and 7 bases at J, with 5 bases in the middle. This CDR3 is CASSETNTQYF. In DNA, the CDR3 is TGTGCCAGCAGTGAGACTAATACGCAGTATTTT.

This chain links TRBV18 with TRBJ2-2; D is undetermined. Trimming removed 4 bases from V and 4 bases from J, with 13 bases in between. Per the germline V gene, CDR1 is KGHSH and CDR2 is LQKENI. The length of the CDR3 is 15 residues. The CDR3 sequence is CASSLLEDSTGELFF. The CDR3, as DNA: TGTGCCAGCTCACTGTTAGAAGATTCCACCGGGGAGCTGTTTTTT.

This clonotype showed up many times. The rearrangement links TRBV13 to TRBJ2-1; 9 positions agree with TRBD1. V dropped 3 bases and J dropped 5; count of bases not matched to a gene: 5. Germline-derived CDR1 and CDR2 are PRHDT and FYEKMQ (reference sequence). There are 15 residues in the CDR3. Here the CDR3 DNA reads TGTGCCAGCAGCTTTGGGACAGGGAAAGACAATGAGCAGTTCTTC. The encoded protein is CASSFGTGKDNEQFF.

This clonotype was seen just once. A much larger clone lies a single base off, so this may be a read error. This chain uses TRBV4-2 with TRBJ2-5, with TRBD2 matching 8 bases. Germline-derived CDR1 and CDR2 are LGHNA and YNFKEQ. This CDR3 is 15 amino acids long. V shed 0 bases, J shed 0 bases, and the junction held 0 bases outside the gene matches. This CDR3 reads CASSQERGDQETQYF. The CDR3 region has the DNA TGTGCCAGCAGCCAAGAGCGGGGGGACCAAGAGACCCAGTACTTC.

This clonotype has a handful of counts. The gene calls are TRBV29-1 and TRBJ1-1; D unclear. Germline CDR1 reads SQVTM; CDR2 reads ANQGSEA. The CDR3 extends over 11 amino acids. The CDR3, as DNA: TGCAGAGCAACAATGAACACTGAAGCTTTCTTT. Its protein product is CRATMNTEAFF.

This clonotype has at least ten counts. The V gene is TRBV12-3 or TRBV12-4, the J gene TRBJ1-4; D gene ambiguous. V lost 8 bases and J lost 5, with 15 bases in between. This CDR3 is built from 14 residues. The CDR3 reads CASRRHGSNEKLFF. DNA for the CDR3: TGTGCCAGCCGCCGACATGGCTCAAATGAAAAACTGTTTTTT.